This TCR beta chain appears in the sequencing data of a study of blood T cell repertoires in COVID-19. Study at large: Sites in the United States, Italy and Spain provided acute and convalescent COVID-19 samples. Sources were T cells, B-cell-depleted T cells, or PBMCs; the material itself was cDNA or gDNA.

Original handling: Amplification from reference gene primers served as the basis for estimated nucleated cell counts. Produced via immunoSEQ multiplex PCR; TCRdb's table is partial and in-frame only. V and J calls plus clone size are reproduced from that table; the DNA served to infer D and trimming. The top ten clones hold 8.5% to 9% of a sample with about 270,000 clones, about 89% of them seen once. This clone was found once. After removal of 2 bases from V and 3 bases from J, the junction contained 7 bases not matched to a gene. The CDR3 loop spans 16 amino acids. Germline lookup yields CDR1 MNHNS and CDR2 SASEGT.

The chain is built from TRBV6-1 and TRBJ2-3; 8 bases line up with TRBD2. The clonotype originates from a man aged 40-49 years with active or convalescent COVID-19. Sequencing input: peripheral blood. CDR3 nucleotides: TGTGCCAGCAGTGAAAGGATAGCGGGGTGGACAGATACGCAGTATTTT. This encodes CASSERIAGWTDTQYF.